This T cell receptor (beta chain) is drawn from a study of response to subunit inactivated influenza vaccine. Study-wide findings and caveats: Authors suggested each seasonal influenza vaccination recruits few new T cells.

This clonotype turned up a few times. Its target is unknown. TCRdb used MiXCR to reprocess the RT-PCR reads, holding one entry per CDR3 protein. The sample consists of 650,000 to 800,000 distinct CDR3 sequences, over 11% of them appearing once. The V gene's germline CDR1 is SGHTA and CDR2 FQGTGA. V lost 4 bases and J lost 0, with 19 bases in between. The CDR3 sequence is 18 residues long. This receptor was obtained from a middle-aged man who received an inactivated influenza vaccine. The chain combines TRBV7-3 with TRBJ1-5; D gene ambiguous. Here the sequenced sample was PBMCs from blood, taken about 14 days before vaccination. The CDR3 coding sequence is TGTGCCAGCAGCTCAGAAAGGGCTGGAGGTCATAGCAATCAGCCCCAGCATTTT. Protein sequence: CASSSERAGGHSNQPQHF.